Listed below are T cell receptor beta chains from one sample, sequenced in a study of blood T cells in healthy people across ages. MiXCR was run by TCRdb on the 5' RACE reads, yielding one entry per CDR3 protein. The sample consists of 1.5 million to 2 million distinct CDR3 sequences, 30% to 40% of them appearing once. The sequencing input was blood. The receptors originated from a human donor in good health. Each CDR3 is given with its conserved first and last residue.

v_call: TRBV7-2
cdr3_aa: CASSPGFGGDEQYF

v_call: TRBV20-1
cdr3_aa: CSAQTDTGELFF

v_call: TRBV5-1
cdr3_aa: CASSPGGLYNEQFF

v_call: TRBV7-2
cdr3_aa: CAGSLRGRDTEAFF

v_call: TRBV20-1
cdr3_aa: CSASNTGYQHF

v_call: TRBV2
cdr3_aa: CASSPTVGIEQYF

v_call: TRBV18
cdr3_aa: CASSPSPGGSILLYEQYF

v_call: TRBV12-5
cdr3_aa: CASGLVRGRDHGYTF

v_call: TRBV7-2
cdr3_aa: CASSLNPVTYEQYF

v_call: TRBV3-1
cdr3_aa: CASSSIGTASSSYEQYF

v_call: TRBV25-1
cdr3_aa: CASSARGPSYNEQFF

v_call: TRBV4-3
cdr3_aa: CASSQGRVGWYGYTF

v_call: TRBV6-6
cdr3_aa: CASSRSGPANTGELFF

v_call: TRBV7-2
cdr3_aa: CASSLFVLGGEKLFF

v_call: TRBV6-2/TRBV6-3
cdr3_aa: CASTPGTGGYEQFF

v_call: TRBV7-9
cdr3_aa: CANSYAGGHYGYTF

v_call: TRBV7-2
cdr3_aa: CASSSGNSGTQYF

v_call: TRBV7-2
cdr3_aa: CASSFRGRGPSPLHF

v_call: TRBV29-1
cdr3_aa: CSVETLFETQYF

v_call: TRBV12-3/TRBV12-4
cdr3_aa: CASSPDEAFF

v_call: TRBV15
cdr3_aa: CATGIGIGPNEQFF

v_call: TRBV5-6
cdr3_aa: CASSTGHLSYEQFF

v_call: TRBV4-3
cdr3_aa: CASSKDYGYSYEQYF

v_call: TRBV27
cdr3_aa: CACSSSPPYEQYF

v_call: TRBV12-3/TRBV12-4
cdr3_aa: CASSLLAGGPQETQYF

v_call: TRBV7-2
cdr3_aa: CASSALAGGTSYNEQFF

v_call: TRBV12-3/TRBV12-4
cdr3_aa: CASTGGWGYGYTF

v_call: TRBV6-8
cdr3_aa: CASSDVGRNQPQHF

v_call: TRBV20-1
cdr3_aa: CSALGLAGGPEETQYF

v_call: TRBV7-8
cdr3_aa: CASSFGLAGVTYEQYF

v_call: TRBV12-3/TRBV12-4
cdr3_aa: CAIKGGEQFF

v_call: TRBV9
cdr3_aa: CASMTDNYGYTF

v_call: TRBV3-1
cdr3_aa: CASSQDLSGAYNEQFF

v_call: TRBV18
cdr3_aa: CASSVQGKYEQFF

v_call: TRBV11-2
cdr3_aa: CASSLGEGTRAKNIQYF

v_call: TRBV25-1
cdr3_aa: CASSELGFGTESYEQYF

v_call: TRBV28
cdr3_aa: CASSFWGRSYNEQFF

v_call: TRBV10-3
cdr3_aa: CAIREQGTEAFF

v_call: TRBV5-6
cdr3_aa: CASTTTGDERTQYF

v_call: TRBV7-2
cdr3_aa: CASSQGSRGNYEQYF

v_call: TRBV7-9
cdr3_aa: CASSPPPDRANVLTF

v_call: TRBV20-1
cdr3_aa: CSARVLAGGKNIQYF

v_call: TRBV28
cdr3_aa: CASSPRTGESYEQYF

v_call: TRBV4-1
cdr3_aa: CASSDRVGYNEQFF

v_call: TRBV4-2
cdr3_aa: CASSQDSVLAGGSSTDTQYF

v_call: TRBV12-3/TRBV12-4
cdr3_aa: CASSLGLTGDIHEQYF

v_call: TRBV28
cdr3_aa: CASTSGQVDISPLHF

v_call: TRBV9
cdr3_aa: CASSPTHLGGSYQETQYF